The 16 T cell receptor beta chains given below trace back to one sample, sequenced in a study of T cell responses to AZD1222 COVID-19 vaccine. The method was immunoSEQ multiplex PCR; TCRdb's version includes in-frame clones alone and lacks a portion of them. The sample has more than 120,000 clones; 92% are singletons. The sample was peripheral blood, taken 28 days after the second AZD1222 dose. Source of these receptors: an adult who received the AZD1222 COVID-19 vaccine.

The chain couples TRBV4-1 to TRBJ2-1; TRBD2 matches 7 bases. The CDR3 loop spans 17 amino acids. CDR1 MGHRA and CDR2 YSYEKL come from the germline V gene. V gave up 2 bases and J gave up 5 bases; unmatched junction bases: 12. DNA for the CDR3: TGCGCCAGCAGCCAACCAGGACTAGTACCCGTGGACAATGAGCAGTTCTTC. It specifies CASSQPGLVPVDNEQFF.

The rearrangement joins TRBV5-1 to TRBJ2-5; 9 bases map to TRBD1. CDR1 is SGHRS and CDR2 is YFSETQ in the germline V gene. V trimming: 1 base; J trimming: 5 bases; junction bases outside the gene matches: 6. The CDR3 contains 15 residues. This chain's CDR3 is CASSLNRGRMETQYF. The CDR3 bases are TGCGCCAGCAGCTTGAACAGGGGGCGGATGGAGACCCAGTACTTC.

The chain combines TRBV19 with TRBJ1-5; TRBD1 might be the D (5 bases). Deletions cut 3 bases from V and 7 bases from J, with 22 bases between. Germline CDR1 and CDR2: LNHDA and SQIVND (reference sequence). CDR3 size: 17 residues. CDR3 region: CASSMVAGRGPEQPQHF. CDR3 DNA sequence: TGTGCCAGTAGTATGGTGGCAGGGAGAGGTCCGGAACAGCCCCAGCATTTT.

This sequence joins TRBV28 and TRBJ2-7; maybe TRBD1 (7 bases). Germline CDR1 and CDR2: MDHEN and SYDVKM. This CDR3 has 13 amino acids. Between the trimmed V and J ends, which lost 10 bases and 1 base, there was a span of 14 bases. Here the CDR3 reads CATAGQFSYEQYV. The CDR3 DNA reads TGTGCCACGGCGGGACAGTTTTCCTACGAGCAGTACGTC.

The genes are TRBV28 and TRBJ1-5; D possibly corresponds to TRBD1 (5 bases). Trimming cost V 5 bases and J 14 bases, with 22 bases left between them. Germline V gives CDR1 MDHEN, CDR2 SYDVKM. This CDR3 has 14 amino acids. The DNA for the CDR3 is TGTGCCAGCAGTCGGACACTTGCCGAACACCGAGAGCATTTT. The encoded protein is CASSRTLAEHREHF.

V is TRBV9 and J is TRBJ1-6, with D possibly being TRBD1 (5 bases). Germline CDR1 reads SGDLS; CDR2 reads YYNGEE. CDR3 size: 15 residues. V dropped 4 bases and J dropped 4 bases, with 12 bases sitting between them. The CDR3, as DNA: TGTGCCAGCAGCCCTTGGGGCGGATATAATTCACCCCTCCACTTT. It is translated as CASSPWGGYNSPLHF.

The rearrangement uses TRBV27 and TRBJ2-1, with 7 bases that match TRBD2. The germline V gene has CDR1 MNHEY and CDR2 SMNVEV (reference sequence). V dropped 3 bases and J dropped 6; count of bases not matched to a gene: 5. There are 14 residues in the CDR3. CDR3 amino acids: CASSLTSLANEQFF. DNA of the CDR3: TGTGCCAGCAGTTTGACTAGCTTGGCCAATGAGCAGTTCTTC.

The genes are TRBV5-1 and TRBJ1-4, with D hard to call. This CDR3 contains 14 residues. The germline gives CDR1 SGHRS, CDR2 YFSETQ. The V end was cut by 1 base, the J end by 0 bases, with 4 bases between. In nucleotides, the CDR3 is TGCGCCAGCAGCTTGCGTGCAACTAATGAAAAACTGTTTTTT. It specifies CASSLRATNEKLFF.

As concerns this clone: A junction end diverges from the germline sequence, so it may reflect a read error. The V and J genes are TRBV12-3 or TRBV12-4 and TRBJ1-1, with 9 positions matching TRBD1. CDR3 size: 13 residues. CDR3 protein: CASSRWTGTGRLF. Written as DNA, the CDR3 is TGTGCCAGCAGCCGCTGGACCGGGACAGGGCGGCTCTTT.

This chain connects TRBV11-2 to TRBJ1-5, with unresolved D. The V and J ends lost 0 bases and 4 bases respectively, with 4 bases between them. The germline CDR1 and CDR2 sequences are SGHAT and FQNNGV. CDR3 length: 13 amino acids. CDR3 nucleotide sequence: TGTGCCAGCAGCTTAGACAGGAATCAGCCCCAGCATTTT. Protein sequence: CASSLDRNQPQHF.

The chain couples TRBV24-1 to TRBJ2-5; TRBD1 might be the D (6 bases). V gave up 3 bases and J gave up 5 bases, with 9 bases separating them. Per germline, CDR1 KGHDR and CDR2 SFDVKD. The CDR3 extends over 13 amino acids. The CDR3 region has the DNA TGTGCCACCAGTGATACAGGGATCGAGACCCAGTACTTC. This encodes CATSDTGIETQYF.

The rearrangement uses TRBV4-1 and TRBJ1-6; D possibly corresponds to TRBD1 (5 bases). Germline CDR1 reads MGHRA; CDR2 reads YSYEKL. CDR3 size: 15 residues. Trimming stripped 0 bases from V and 10 bases from J, with 13 bases between. The CDR3 region is CASSQESGPASPLHF. For the CDR3, the DNA is TGCGCCAGCAGCCAAGAGTCAGGGCCAGCCTCACCCCTCCACTTT.

The CDR3 DNA reads TGTGCCAGTAAAACTTCGGAGACCCAGTACTTC. This translates into CASKTSETQYF. The rearrangement uses TRBV19 and TRBJ2-5; D call uncertain. The CDR3 covers 11 residues. Trimming shortened V by 7 bases and J by 5 bases, and 8 bases separated the two germline ends. Germline assignment: CDR1 LNHDA and CDR2 SQIVND (reference sequence).

V gene TRBV10-3 combines with J gene TRBJ2-5, with 7 positions matching TRBD1. The V gene end was trimmed by 8 bases and the J gene end by 2 bases; junction bases not matched to a gene: 2. This CDR3 is 12 amino acids long. Germline V CDR1 and CDR2: ENHRY, SYGVKD. This chain's CDR3 is CAIGTEQETQYF. In nucleotides, the CDR3 is TGTGCCATCGGGACAGAACAAGAGACCCAGTACTTC.

This chain links TRBV11-2 with TRBJ2-7; D perhaps matches TRBD2 (5 bases). Germline V gene lookup returns CDR1 SGHAT and CDR2 FQNNGV. The CDR3 is 13 amino acids. V lost 3 bases to trimming and J lost 3 bases, with 9 bases between them. The CDR3 DNA reads as TGTGCCAGCAGCTTCCACGGGGACTACGAGCAGTACGTC. This codes for CASSFHGDYEQYV.

In its sample, this clone was seen once. The V and J genes are TRBV27 and TRBJ1-1; D uncertain. The CDR3 is 11 residues long. The germline V gene has CDR1 MNHEY and CDR2 SMNVEV (reference sequence). V was pared by 5 bases and J by 7 bases, with 8 bases between. CDR3 sequence: CASSGGHEAFF. CDR3 coding DNA: TGTGCCAGCAGTGGTGGCCATGAAGCTTTCTTT.